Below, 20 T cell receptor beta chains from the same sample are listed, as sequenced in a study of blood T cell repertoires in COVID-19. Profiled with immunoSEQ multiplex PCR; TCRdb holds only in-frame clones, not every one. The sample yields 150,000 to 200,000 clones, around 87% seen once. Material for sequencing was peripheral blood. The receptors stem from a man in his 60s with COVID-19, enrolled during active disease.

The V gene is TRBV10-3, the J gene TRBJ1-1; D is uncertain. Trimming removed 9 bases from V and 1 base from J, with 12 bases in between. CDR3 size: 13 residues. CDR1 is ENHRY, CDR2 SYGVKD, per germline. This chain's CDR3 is CAISDGENTEAFF. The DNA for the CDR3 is TGTGCCATTTCCGACGGAGAGAACACTGAAGCTTTCTTT.

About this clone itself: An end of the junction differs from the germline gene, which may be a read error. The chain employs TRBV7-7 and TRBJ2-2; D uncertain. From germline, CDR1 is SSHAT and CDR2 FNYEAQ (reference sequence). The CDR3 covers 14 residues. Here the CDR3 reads CASSPPGGDGELFF. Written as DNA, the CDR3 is TGTGCTAGCAGCCCTCCTGGCGGCGACGGGGAGCTGTTTTTT. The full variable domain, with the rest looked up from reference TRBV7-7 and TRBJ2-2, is GAGVSQSPRYKVTKRGQDVTLRCDPISSHATLYWYQQALGQGPEFLTYFNYEAQPDKSGLPSDRFSAERPEGSISTLTIQRTEQRDSAMYRCASSPPGGDGELFFGEGSRLTVL.

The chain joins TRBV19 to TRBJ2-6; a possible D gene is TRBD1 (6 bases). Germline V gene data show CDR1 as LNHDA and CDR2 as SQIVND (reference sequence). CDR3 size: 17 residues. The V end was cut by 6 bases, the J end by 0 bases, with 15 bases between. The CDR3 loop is CASRSTGTLSGANVLTF. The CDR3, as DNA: TGTGCCAGTAGATCCACAGGGACGCTCTCTGGGGCCAACGTCCTGACTTTC.

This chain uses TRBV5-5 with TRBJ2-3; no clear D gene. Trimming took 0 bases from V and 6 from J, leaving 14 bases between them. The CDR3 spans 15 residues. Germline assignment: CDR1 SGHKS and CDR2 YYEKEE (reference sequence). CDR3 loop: CASSLGGLGRDTQYF. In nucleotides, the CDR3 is TGTGCCAGCAGCTTGGGTGGCCTAGGCCGTGATACGCAGTATTTT.

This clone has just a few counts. CDR3 DNA: TGTGCCAGCAGTGCAGGGTTTTCGTATCGTGGCTACACCTTC. This sequence encodes CASSAGFSYRGYTF. The chain couples TRBV27 to TRBJ1-2; weak D call: TRBD1 (5 bases). CDR1 is MNHEY, CDR2 SMNVEV, per germline (reference sequence). The V end was cut by 5 bases, the J end by 7 bases, with 17 bases between. CDR3 size: 14 residues.

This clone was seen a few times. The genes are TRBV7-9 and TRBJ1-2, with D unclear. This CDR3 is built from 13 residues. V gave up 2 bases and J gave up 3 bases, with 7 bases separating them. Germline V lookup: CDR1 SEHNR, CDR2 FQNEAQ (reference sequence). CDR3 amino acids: CASSLQQDYGYTF. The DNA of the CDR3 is TGTGCCAGCAGCTTACAGCAGGACTATGGCTACACCTTC.

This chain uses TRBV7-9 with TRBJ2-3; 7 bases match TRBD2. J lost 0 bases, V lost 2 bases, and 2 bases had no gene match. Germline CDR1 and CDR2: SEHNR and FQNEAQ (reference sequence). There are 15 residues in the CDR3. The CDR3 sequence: CASSLRRESTDTQYF. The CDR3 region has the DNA TGTGCCAGCAGCTTAAGGCGGGAGAGCACAGATACGCAGTATTTT. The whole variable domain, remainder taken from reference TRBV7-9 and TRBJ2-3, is DTGVSQNPRHKITKRGQNVTFRCDPISEHNRLYWYRQTLGQGPEFLTYFQNEAQLEKSRLLSDRFSAERPKGSFSTLEIQRTEQGDSAMYLCASSLRRESTDTQYFGPGTRLTVL.

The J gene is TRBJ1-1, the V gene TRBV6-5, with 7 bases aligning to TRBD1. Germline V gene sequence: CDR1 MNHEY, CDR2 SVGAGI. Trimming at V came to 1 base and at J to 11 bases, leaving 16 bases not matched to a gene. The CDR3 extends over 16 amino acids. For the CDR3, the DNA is TGTGCCAGCAGTTACTTTCCAGAGGGGGCCTTTGGTGTGGCTTTCTTT. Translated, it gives CASSYFPEGAFGVAFF.

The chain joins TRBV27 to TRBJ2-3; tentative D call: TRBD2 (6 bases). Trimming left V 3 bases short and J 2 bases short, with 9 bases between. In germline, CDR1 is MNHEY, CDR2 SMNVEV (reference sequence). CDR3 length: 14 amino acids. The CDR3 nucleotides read TGTGCCAGCAGTTTCCGGGAGAACACAGATACGCAGTATTTT. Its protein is CASSFRENTDTQYF.

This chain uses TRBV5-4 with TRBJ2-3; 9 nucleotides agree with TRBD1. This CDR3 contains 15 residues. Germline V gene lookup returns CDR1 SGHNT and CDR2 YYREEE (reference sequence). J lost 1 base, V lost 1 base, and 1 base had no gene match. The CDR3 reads CASSLRDRGTDTQYF. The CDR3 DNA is TGTGCCAGCAGCTTGCGGGACAGGGGCACAGATACGCAGTATTTT.

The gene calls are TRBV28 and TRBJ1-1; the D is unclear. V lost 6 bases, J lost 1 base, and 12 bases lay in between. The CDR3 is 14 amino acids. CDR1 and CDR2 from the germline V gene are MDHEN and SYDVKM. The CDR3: CASSPSGRNTEAFF. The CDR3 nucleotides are TGTGCCAGCAGCCCCTCGGGAAGGAACACTGAAGCTTTCTTT.

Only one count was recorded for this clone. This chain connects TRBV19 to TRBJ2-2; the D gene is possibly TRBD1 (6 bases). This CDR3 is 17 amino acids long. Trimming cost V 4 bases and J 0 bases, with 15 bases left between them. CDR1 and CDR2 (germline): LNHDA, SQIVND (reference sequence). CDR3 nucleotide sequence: TGTGCCAGTAGTACAAGACAGGCCCCCGCGAACACCGGGGAGCTGTTTTTT. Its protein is CASSTRQAPANTGELFF.

The CDR3 is CASSFRTGQGGSYGYTF. The CDR3 DNA is TGTGCCAGCAGTTTCCGAACGGGACAGGGAGGGAGCTATGGCTACACCTTC. This rearrangement joins TRBV28 to TRBJ1-2, with 9 bases lining up with TRBD1. Germline trimming cut 3 bases from V and 4 bases from J; bases unmatched to any gene: 12. The CDR3 runs 17 residues. The germline gives CDR1 MDHEN, CDR2 SYDVKM.

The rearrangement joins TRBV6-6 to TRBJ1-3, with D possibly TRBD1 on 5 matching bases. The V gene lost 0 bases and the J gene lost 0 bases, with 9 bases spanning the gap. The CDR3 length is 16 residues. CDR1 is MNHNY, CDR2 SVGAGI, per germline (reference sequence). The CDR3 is CASSYSDSLSGNTIYF. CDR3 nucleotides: TGTGCCAGCAGTTACTCCGACAGCCTCTCTGGAAACACCATATATTTT.

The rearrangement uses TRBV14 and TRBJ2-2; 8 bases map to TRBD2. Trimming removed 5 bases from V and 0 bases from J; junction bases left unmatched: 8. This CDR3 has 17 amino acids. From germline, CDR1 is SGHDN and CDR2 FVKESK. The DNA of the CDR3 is TGTGCCAGCAGCGACCGCGCGGGGGGAGCGAACACCGGGGAGCTGTTTTTT. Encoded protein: CASSDRAGGANTGELFF.

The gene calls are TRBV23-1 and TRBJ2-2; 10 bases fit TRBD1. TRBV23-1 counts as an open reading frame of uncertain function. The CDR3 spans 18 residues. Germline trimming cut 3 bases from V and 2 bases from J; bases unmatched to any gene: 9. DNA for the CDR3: TGCGCCAGCAGTCATTTGGGCGGGACAGGGGCCAACACCGGGGAGCTGTTTTTT. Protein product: CASSHLGGTGANTGELFF.

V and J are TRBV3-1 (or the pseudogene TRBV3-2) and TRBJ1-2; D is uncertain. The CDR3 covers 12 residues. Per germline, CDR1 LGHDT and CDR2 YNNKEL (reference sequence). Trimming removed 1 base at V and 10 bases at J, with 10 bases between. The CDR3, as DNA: TGTGCCAGCAGCCAAGTCACCAGTACCTACACCTTC. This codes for CASSQVTSTYTF.

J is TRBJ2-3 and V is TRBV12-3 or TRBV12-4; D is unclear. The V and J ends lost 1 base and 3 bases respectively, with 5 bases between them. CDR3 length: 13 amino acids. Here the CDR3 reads CASSLETTDTQYF. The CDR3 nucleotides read TGTGCCAGCAGTTTAGAGACTACAGATACGCAGTATTTT.

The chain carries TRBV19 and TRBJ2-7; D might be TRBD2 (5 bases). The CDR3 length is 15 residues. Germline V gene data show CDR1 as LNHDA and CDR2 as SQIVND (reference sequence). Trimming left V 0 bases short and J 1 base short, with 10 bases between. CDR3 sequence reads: CASSIDLGGSYEQYF. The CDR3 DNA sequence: TGTGCCAGTAGTATAGATCTCGGAGGTTCCTACGAGCAGTACTTC. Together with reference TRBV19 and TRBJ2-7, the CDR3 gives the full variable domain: DGGITQSPKYLFRKEGQNVTLSCEQNLNHDAMYWYRQDPGQGLRLIYYSQIVNDFQKGDIAEGYSVSREKKESFPLTVTSAQKNPTAFYLCASSIDLGGSYEQYFGPGTRLTVT.

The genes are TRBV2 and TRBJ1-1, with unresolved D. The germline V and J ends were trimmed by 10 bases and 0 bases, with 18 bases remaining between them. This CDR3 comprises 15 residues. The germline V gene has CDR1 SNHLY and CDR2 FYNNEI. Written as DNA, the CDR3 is TGTGCCACCATATGGGAGTTAAAATTGAACACTGAAGCTTTCTTT. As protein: CATIWELKLNTEAFF.